The rows below give T cell receptor beta chains drawn from one sample of a study of cytomegalovirus exposure and HLA in healthy donors. Sequencing was performed with immunoSEQ multiplex PCR; in TCRdb, only in-frame clones are kept and a portion is missing. The sample lists 210,000 or so clones; more than 60% were seen once. The sequenced sample was PBMCs. The source of these receptors is a woman aged 55-75 years in good health and CMV-seropositive. Each CDR3 is given with its conserved first and last residue. D genes are given only for firm matches. Size values are once, few and many counts, or a class for expanded clones, and some rows have none.

size,J,V,D,DNA,CDR3
.,TRBJ1-1,TRBV28,.,TGTGAAGTGGGTCGAGGCAGGAACACTGAAGCTTTCTTT,CEVGRGRNTEAFF
.,TRBJ1-3,TRBV7-3,.,TGTGCCAGCAGCGCGCACAGCGGAAGCACTGGAAACACCATATATTTT,CASSAHSGSTGNTIYF
.,TRBJ2-5,TRBV2,TRBD2,TGTGCCAGCAGCGAAGGAACTAGCGGCCAAGAGACCCAGTACTTC,CASSEGTSGQETQYF
.,TRBJ1-3,TRBV9,.,TGTGCCAGCAGCGGGGACAACTCTGGAAACACCATATATTTT,CASSGDNSGNTIYF
few,TRBJ2-7,TRBV5-4,TRBD2,TGTGCCAGCAGCCGGGGGGCTAGCGGGAGTCTTTCCGAGCAGTACTTC,CASSRGASGSLSEQYF
few,TRBJ1-5,TRBV28,TRBD1,TGTGCCAGCAGTCGGGCAACCACGAACAGGGGATGGAATCAGCCCCAGCATTTT,CASSRATTNRGWNQPQHF
once,TRBJ1-1,TRBV4-3,.,TGCGCCAGCAGCCAAGAAGGTGGGCTTGAAGCTTTCTTT,CASSQEGGLEAFF
.,TRBJ1-1,TRBV7-9,.,TGTGCCAGCAGCTTAAAATCCAGTCCGAACACTGAAGCTTTCTTT,CASSLKSSPNTEAFF
once,TRBJ2-4,TRBV15,TRBD1,TGTGCCACCAGCAGAGATACGACAGGGGGTAAAAACATTCAGTACTTC,CATSRDTTGGKNIQYF
.,TRBJ2-3,TRBV7-3,TRBD1,TGTGCCAGCAGCCTCACCGGGACAGGAAAACTGTATTTT,CASSLTGTGKLYF
.,TRBJ2-1,TRBV7-9,.,TGTTCCAGCAGCTTAGTCGGTGAGCAGTTCTTC,CSSSLVGEQFF
.,TRBJ2-7,TRBV19,TRBD1,TGTGCCAGTAGTGTGGGGACCGGGACAGGGGTAGACGAGCAGTACTTC,CASSVGTGTGVDEQYF
.,TRBJ1-1,TRBV2,.,TGTGCCACCGTACAGGAGATGAACACTGAAGCTTTCTTT,CATVQEMNTEAFF
.,TRBJ2-3,TRBV4-1,.,TGCGCCAGCAGCCCCGCGTCACGGGGCACAGATACGCAGTATTTT,CASSPASRGTDTQYF
.,TRBJ1-1,TRBV28,TRBD1,TGTGCCAGCAGTTTCTCCGGACAGGGTAGGGCTGAAGCTTTCTTT,CASSFSGQGRAEAFF
.,TRBJ2-1,TRBV5-1,TRBD2,TGCGCCAGCAGCTCCCTAGCGGGGGGGACGACGAATGAGCAGTTCTTC,CASSSLAGGTTNEQFF
.,TRBJ1-1,TRBV7-9,TRBD1,TGTGCCAGCAGCACTCAAGACAGGGGGGCTGAAGCTTTCTTT,CASSTQDRGAEAFF
.,TRBJ2-1,TRBV7-8,.,TGTGCCAGCAGCTCGAACAGGCTCAATGAGCAGTTCTTC,CASSSNRLNEQFF
.,TRBJ2-7,TRBV18,.,TGTGCCAGCTCAGCCTCACAGGGCGCAACCTACGAGCAGTACTTC,CASSASQGATYEQYF
.,TRBJ2-5,TRBV19,.,TGTGCCAGTGGGCTAGCCGGGGAGACCCAGTACTTC,CASGLAGETQYF
.,TRBJ1-2,TRBV2,.,TGTGCCAGCCGACCGTTTAAGGACCGGGTGGGGCGCGACTATGGCTACACCTTC,CASRPFKDRVGRDYGYTF
.,TRBJ2-1,TRBV15,TRBD2,TGTGCCACCAGTCCCCAATCGGGAGGGCTGGTTGAGCAGTTCTTC,CATSPQSGGLVEQFF
.,TRBJ2-5,TRBV27,TRBD2,TGTGCCAGCAGTCCCACGTTAGCGGGGCGTTCGGTAGACCAGTACTTC,CASSPTLAGRSVDQYF
.,TRBJ2-1,TRBV11-2,.,TGTGCCAGCAGCCCCCGACAGAGCTCCTACAATGAGCAGTTCTTC,CASSPRQSSYNEQFF
.,TRBJ2-1,TRBV5-5,.,TGTGCCAGCAGGATCGGCAGGGCCTACAATGAGCAGTTCTTC,CASRIGRAYNEQFF
.,TRBJ1-1,TRBV6-1,TRBD1,TGTGCCAGCACTGTGGACAGGTGGAACACTGAAGCTTTCTTT,CASTVDRWNTEAFF
.,TRBJ2-3,TRBV10-3,.,TGTGCCATCAGGGCCCTCCCCGGGGGTGGGGCAGATACGCAGTATTTT,CAIRALPGGGADTQYF
.,TRBJ2-7,TRBV5-5,TRBD2,TGTGCCAGCAGCACGGGGGGATACGAGCAGTACTTC,CASSTGGYEQYF
once,TRBJ2-3,TRBV10-3,.,TGTGCCATCAAGGAGGCCACAGATACGCAGTATTTT,CAIKEATDTQYF
.,TRBJ2-1,TRBV5-1,TRBD2,TGCGCCAGCAGCCCCCCCAGCGGGGGGAACAATGAGCAGTTCTTC,CASSPPSGGNNEQFF
.,TRBJ1-2,TRBV6-1,TRBD1,TGTGCCAACTCCAGAGAACAGGGGCACTATGGCTACACCTTC,CANSREQGHYGYTF
once,TRBJ2-3,TRBV9,TRBD2,TGTGCCAGCACGCGAGGAGCGGGGGGCCCAGATACGCAGTATTTT,CASTRGAGGPDTQYF
.,TRBJ1-5,TRBV18,.,TGTGCCAGCTCACACCGGGGGGGGCAGCCCAATCAGCCCCAGCATTTT,CASSHRGGQPNQPQHF
.,TRBJ1-2,TRBV18,.,TGTGCCAGCTCACCATCAGGGGTTGGTAACTATGGCTACACCTTC,CASSPSGVGNYGYTF